Reported below is one TCR beta chain. The germline gives CDR1 MDHEN, CDR2 SYDVKM. The CDR3 loop spans 15 amino acids. V was shortened by 6 bases and J by 0 bases, with 11 bases between the two germline ends. Primers used in a second PCR of about 6 to 11 cycles were a sample-barcoded 5' primer and a J-beta primer mix. MiXCR was run by TCRdb on the 5' RACE reads, yielding one entry per CDR3 protein. Among some 1.1 million distinct CDR3 sequences, 35% to 45% were seen once, and the ten largest hold around 12%. These data come from a study of blood T cells in healthy people across ages. The TCR sequence derives from a man aged 18 to 30 in good health. The chain is built from TRBV28 and TRBJ2-2; D not resolved. Material for sequencing was blood. The CDR3 DNA reads as TGTGCCAGCAGCGCTGGACGGGCGAACACCGGGGAGCTGTTTTTT. It yields the protein CASSAGRANTGELFF.